This TCR beta chain comes out of a study of human T cells and chemical hapten exposure (dated by TCRdb to about 2021). The study in broad terms: For sensitization, 2% DPC in acetone was applied to an approximately 2 cm by approximately 2 cm area of upper inner arm skin. Throughout the study period of around 24 weeks, patients also received therapeutic DPC doses to the scalp every week. Patch testing on the upper back used Finn chambers containing 0.01% DPC, with scoring done after 6 days according to International Contact Dermatitis Research Group standards. The patient cohort, mostly female, included alopecia areata with under or over 50% scalp involvement, alopecia totalis and alopecia universalis. The libraries were sequenced as a pool, and the TCR yield per sample differed mostly because of small variations in library volumes within the pool. Peripheral blood TCR repertoire changes were tracked in vivo in alopecia patients during primary and secondary sensitization to the hapten diphenylcyclopropenone (DPC). Patient blood was sampled pre-sensitization (week 0) and at 2, 6 and about 24 weeks after DPC sensitization. Blood for TCR sequencing was provided by twenty-nine alopecia patients at one to four time points (pre-sensitization, 2, 6 and 24 weeks). The study at large found these results: Patch test score was positively correlated with the number of PT1 expanded TCRs, with significance at thresholds 8, 16 and 32 but not at 4. Significantly more large CDR3 similarity clusters were formed by expanded TCRs than by pre-sensitization or healthy control sets, consistent with antigen-driven responses. No change with DPC sensitization was found in the number of TCRs above 1 in 1000 frequency, and no evidence of global repertoire structure alterations was found. After repeated subsampling, changes were observed in the strength of the expansion versus patch-test correlation and in the threshold at which the correlation became significant. Because every patient had alopecia, a presumed autoimmune disease, the patients' immune response might differ from that of healthy individuals.

Library preparation employed RACE. Instrument on record: NextSeq 500. During library preparation, unique molecular identifiers were attached to individual cDNA molecules so that TCRs could be counted in a quantitative, reproducible way. Both TCR alpha and TCR beta chains were sequenced from each blood RNA sample. The original pipeline was this. A median of approximately 96,000 TCRs per sample was observed, with a range of about 20,000 to 750,000. The Decombinator software suite was used to annotate V, J and CDR3 in the TCR reads. To make PS versus PT1 abundance plots, every sample was subsampled to the same number of TCRs (28,000). TCRs were defined as expanded if absent before sensitization and observed at least eight times at the 2-week time point. TCRdb trimmed public reads at Q25 via fastp, called clones via MiXCR and kept in-frame beta chains. Each entry is one CDR3 protein sequence, shown with its most common DNA and genes. In this record, the V and J calls reflect TCRdb's handling and not the investigators' own analysis. This sample is represented by approximately 370,000 distinct CDR3 sequences; 5.5% of them were singletons. The biggest ten clones account for more than 8% of the sample.

This clonotype was recorded many times. The antigen it binds to is not known. No quality values exist for individual bases; no much larger clone is one base distant. According to the study, the label for this sample's time point signals: pre-sensitization, week 0. What this sample's treatment or condition label stands for: therapeutic diphenylcyclopropenone sensitization with weekly scalp DPC. At every patch-test visit, the blood draw took place before the patch test was put on. To be eligible, patients had to be aged 18 to 70, diagnosed with alopecia and judged suitable for DPC therapy, while pregnant patients were excluded. Unfractionated whole blood was collected in Tempus Blood RNA tubes, and total RNA was extracted from that blood. The V end gives up 4 bases and the J end 1 base, leaving 4 bases in the junction not matched to a gene. The germline V gene encodes CDR1 SGHRS and CDR2 YFSETQ. The CDR3, cysteine through phenylalanine, is 14 amino acids long. The kept DNA is CDR3 alone, 42 bases in frame from the first base.

This sequence uses TRBV5-1 and TRBJ1-1; 7 nucleotides in the junction match TRBD1. The receptor's source is a woman aged 18-29 years with alopecia areata. Some clones in this sample may be carry-over from other donors' samples. Here the sequenced sample was whole blood, taken in connection with sensitization to the hapten diphenylcyclopropenone (DPC). Here is the DNA: TGCGCCAGCAGCGTGGACAGGCCGAACACTGAAGCTTTCTTT. Its protein product is CASSVDRPNTEAFF.